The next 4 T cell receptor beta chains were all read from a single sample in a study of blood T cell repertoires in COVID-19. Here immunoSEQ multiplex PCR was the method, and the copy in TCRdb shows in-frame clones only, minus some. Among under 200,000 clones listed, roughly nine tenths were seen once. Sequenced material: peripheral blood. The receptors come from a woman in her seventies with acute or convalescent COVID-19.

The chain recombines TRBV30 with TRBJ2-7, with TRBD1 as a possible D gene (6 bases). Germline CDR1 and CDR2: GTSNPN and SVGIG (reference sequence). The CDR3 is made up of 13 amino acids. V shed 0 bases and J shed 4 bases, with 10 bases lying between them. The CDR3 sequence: CAWSVWQGYEQYF. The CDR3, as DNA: TGTGCCTGGAGTGTATGGCAGGGGTACGAGCAGTACTTC.

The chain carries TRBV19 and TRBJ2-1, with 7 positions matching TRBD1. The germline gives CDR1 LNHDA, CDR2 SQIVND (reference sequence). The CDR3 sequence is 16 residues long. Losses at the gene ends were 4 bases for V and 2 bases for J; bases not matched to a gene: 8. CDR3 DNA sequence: TGTGCCAGTAGTACCCTCCAGGGGGTCCCCTACAATGAGCAGTTCTTC. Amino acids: CASSTLQGVPYNEQFF.

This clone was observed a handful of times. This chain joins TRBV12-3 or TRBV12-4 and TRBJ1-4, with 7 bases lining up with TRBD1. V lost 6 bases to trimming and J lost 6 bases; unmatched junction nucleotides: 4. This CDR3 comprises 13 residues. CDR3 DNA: TGTGCCAGCAGAACAGGGGTGGATGAAAAACTGTTTTTT. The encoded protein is CASRTGVDEKLFF.

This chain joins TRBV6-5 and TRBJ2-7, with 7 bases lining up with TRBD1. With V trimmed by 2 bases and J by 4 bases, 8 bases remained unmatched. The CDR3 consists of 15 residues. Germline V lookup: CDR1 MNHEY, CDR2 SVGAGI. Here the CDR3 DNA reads TGTGCCAGCAGTTACCTTAGGGGACAGAATTACGAGCAGTACTTC. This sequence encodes CASSYLRGQNYEQYF.